One and the same sample provided the 22 T cell receptor beta chains below, sequenced in a study of blood T cell repertoires in COVID-19. The repertoire was sequenced with immunoSEQ multiplex PCR; TCRdb's copy has only in-frame clones and lacks some. The sample has about 380,000 clones; 88% are singletons. Sequencing input: PBMCs or T cells enriched from blood (not recorded which). The receptors here all came from a woman between 18 and 30 years old who had recovered from COVID-19.

This clone appeared once. V and J are TRBV5-6 and TRBJ1-1; the match to TRBD1 covers 8 bases. This CDR3 is 14 amino acids long. Germline V gene lookup returns CDR1 SGHDT and CDR2 YYEEEE. Germline trimming cut 4 bases from V and 6 bases from J; bases unmatched to any gene: 8. In DNA, the CDR3 is TGTGCCAGCAGCGCTCCGACAGGGGCGGCTGAAGCTTTCTTT. It codes for CASSAPTGAAEAFF.

This clone was detected a few times. The gene calls are TRBV2 and TRBJ1-2; D might be TRBD1 (5 bases). V lost 6 bases to trimming and J lost 4 bases, with 12 bases between them. CDR1 SNHLY and CDR2 FYNNEI come from the germline V gene. The CDR3 has 13 amino acids. CDR3 residues: CASRAGGVYGYTF. CDR3 sequence (DNA): TGTGCCAGCAGGGCCGGGGGGGTCTATGGCTACACCTTC.

In DNA form, the CDR3 reads TGCGCCAGCAGCCAAGAGACAGGGGGCCGGACTGAAGCTTTCTTT. It encodes CASSQETGGRTEAFF. V usage is TRBV4-3 and J usage is TRBJ1-1; TRBD1 matches at 10 bases. Germline CDR1 LGHNA, CDR2 YSLEER. This CDR3 is 15 amino acids long. The V segment lost 0 bases and the J segment 5 bases; nucleotides outside the gene matches: 3.

The rearrangement joins TRBV18 to TRBJ2-3; no reliable D call. The germline V and J ends were trimmed by 4 bases and 3 bases, with 5 bases remaining between them. From germline, CDR1 is KGHSH and CDR2 LQKENI. The CDR3 consists of 12 residues. The CDR3, as DNA: TGTGCCAGCTCACTGACAACAGATACGCAGTATTTT. Encoded protein: CASSLTTDTQYF.

The V and J genes are TRBV15 and TRBJ1-2, with TRBD1 identical over 8 bases. This CDR3 spans 14 amino acids. V shed 5 bases and J 3 bases; nucleotides not matched to a gene: 5. Germline lookup yields CDR1 LNHNV and CDR2 YYDKDF (reference sequence). CDR3 nucleotides: TGTGCCACCAGCGTAGACAGGGGAGACTATGGCTACACCTTC. It codes for CATSVDRGDYGYTF. The full variable domain, with the rest looked up from reference TRBV15 and TRBJ1-2, is DAMVIQNPRYQVTQFGKPVTLSCSQTLNHNVMYWYQQKSSQAPKLLFHYYDKDFNNEADTPDNFQSRRPNTSFCFLDIRSPGLGDTAMYLCATSVDRGDYGYTFGSGTRLTVV.

The chain uses TRBV3-1 (or the pseudogene TRBV3-2) and TRBJ2-7; TRBD2 agrees at 7 bases. J was trimmed by 3 bases and V by 4 bases; bases with no gene match: 6. CDR1 is LGHDT, CDR2 YNNKEL, per germline (reference sequence). This CDR3 has 14 amino acids. The CDR3 reads CASSPLWDYYEQYF. The CDR3 nucleotides read TGTGCCAGCAGCCCGCTTTGGGACTACTACGAGCAGTACTTC.

The J gene is TRBJ1-2, the V gene TRBV3-1 (or the pseudogene TRBV3-2); D may be TRBD1 (6 bases). The CDR3 has 14 amino acids. Germline lookup yields CDR1 LGHDT and CDR2 YNNKEL (reference sequence). The ends were cut back, 3 bases at V and 4 bases at J, with 12 bases in the middle. The CDR3 is CASSQLEGVYGYTF. The CDR3 region has the DNA TGTGCCAGCAGCCAGCTAGAGGGGGTCTATGGCTACACCTTC.

Written as DNA, the CDR3 is TGTGCCAGTAGTATTCCCCCCCTCCACGAGCAGTACTTC. It yields the protein CASSIPPLHEQYF. J is TRBJ2-7 and V is TRBV19; D unclear. V dropped 3 bases and J dropped 5 bases, with 11 bases sitting between them. The CDR3 consists of 13 residues. In germline, CDR1 is LNHDA, CDR2 SQIVND (reference sequence). Based on the CDR3 plus reference TRBV19 and TRBJ2-7, the full variable domain is DGGITQSPKYLFRKEGQNVTLSCEQNLNHDAMYWYRQDPGQGLRLIYYSQIVNDFQKGDIAEGYSVSREKKESFPLTVTSAQKNPTAFYLCASSIPPLHEQYFGPGTRLTVT.

This rearrangement joins TRBV5-1 to TRBJ2-5, with no clear D. The V gene lost 3 bases and the J gene lost 2 bases, with 5 bases spanning the gap. There are 12 residues in the CDR3. CDR1 is SGHRS and CDR2 is YFSETQ in the germline V gene. CDR3 amino acids: CASSSSQETQYF. The DNA for the CDR3 is TGCGCCAGCAGCTCTTCTCAAGAGACCCAGTACTTC.

The chain recombines TRBV2 with TRBJ2-2; D not resolved. Trimming pared 9 bases from V and 5 bases from J, leaving 10 bases between. The CDR3 has 12 residues. Germline lookup yields CDR1 SNHLY and CDR2 FYNNEI. Here the CDR3 DNA reads TGTGCCAGGATGACTCTTACCGGGGAGCTGTTTTTT. It specifies CARMTLTGELFF.

The V and J genes are TRBV21-1 and TRBJ2-5; the tabulated D call, TRBD2, remains unverified against the DNA. TRBV21-1 is recorded as a pseudogene. The CDR3 has 13 residues. CDR3 region: CASSKAGGASQYF. CDR3 sequence (DNA): TGTGCCAGCAGCAAAGCCGGGGGAGCCAGCCAGTACTTC.

The genes are TRBV6-5 and TRBJ1-1; 7 bases fit TRBD1. The V segment lost 2 bases and the J segment 1 base; nucleotides outside the gene matches: 4. Germline V gives CDR1 MNHEY, CDR2 SVGAGI. CDR3 size: 15 residues. Here the CDR3 DNA reads TGTGCCAGCAGTTACAGGGGGCGTGGGAACACTGAAGCTTTCTTT. Amino acids: CASSYRGRGNTEAFF.

The chain is built from TRBV7-9 and TRBJ1-2; D is uncertain. The V and J ends lost 1 base and 5 bases respectively, with 14 bases between them. Germline V lookup: CDR1 SEHNR, CDR2 FQNEAQ (reference sequence). This CDR3 is 15 amino acids long. The CDR3 nucleotides read TGTGCCAGCAGCTTAGAGGCAGGAGGAGTTTATGGCTACACCTTC. Protein: CASSLEAGGVYGYTF.

This sequence joins TRBV30 and TRBJ1-1, with a possible D match to TRBD1 (6 bases). This CDR3 has 15 residues. V was cut by 3 bases and J by 1 base, with 15 bases left in between. Per germline, CDR1 GTSNPN and CDR2 SVGIG (reference sequence). The CDR3, as DNA: TGTGCCTGGAGCGCCGGGGACACCTGGAACACTGAAGCTTTCTTT. Translated, it gives CAWSAGDTWNTEAFF.

The chain has TRBV18 and TRBJ2-1, with 11 bases fitting TRBD2. Germline V gives CDR1 KGHSH, CDR2 LQKENI. Trimming removed 5 bases from V and 6 bases from J; junction bases left unmatched: 9. There are 16 residues in the CDR3. DNA for the CDR3: TGTGCCAGCTCAATATATACCGGGACTAGCGGCAATGAGCAGTTCTTC. It specifies CASSIYTGTSGNEQFF.

The genes are TRBV19 and TRBJ2-5; tentative D call: TRBD2 (5 bases). The CDR3 runs 14 residues. V was trimmed by 8 bases and J by 5 bases, leaving 18 bases between them. Germline CDR1 and CDR2: LNHDA and SQIVND (reference sequence). The CDR3 DNA sequence: TGTGCCAGTCACTCCGGGCCCGGGGATGAGACCCAGTACTTC. It yields the protein CASHSGPGDETQYF.

The chain couples TRBV7-2 to TRBJ1-6; 7 bases fit TRBD1. V lost 5 bases to trimming and J lost 7 bases; unmatched junction nucleotides: 8. The CDR3 totals 15 residues. CDR1 and CDR2 (germline): SGHTA, FQGNSA. CDR3 residues: CASSGSGGRNSPLHF. The CDR3 region has the DNA TGTGCCAGCAGCGGCTCAGGGGGTAGGAATTCACCCCTCCACTTT.

J is TRBJ2-2 and V is TRBV7-9; TRBD2 matches 12 bases. With V trimmed by 5 bases and J by 6 bases, 7 bases remained unmatched. Per germline, CDR1 SEHNR and CDR2 FQNEAQ (reference sequence). The CDR3 is made up of 16 amino acids. The CDR3 nucleotides read TGTGCCAGCAGCGCATCTAGCGGGGGGGCTCCCGGGGAGCTGTTTTTT. Residues: CASSASSGGAPGELFF.

The chain recombines TRBV19 with TRBJ1-6; no reliable D call. The ends were cut back, 7 bases at V and 2 bases at J, with 12 bases in the middle. This CDR3 contains 15 residues. CDR1 is LNHDA, CDR2 SQIVND, per germline (reference sequence). The CDR3 loop reads CASKMDGTYNSPLHF. Written as DNA, the CDR3 is TGTGCCAGTAAGATGGACGGGACCTATAATTCACCCCTCCACTTT.

The chain has TRBV3-1 (or the pseudogene TRBV3-2) and TRBJ2-5; possible D gene TRBD2, 7 bases. The CDR3 loop spans 15 amino acids. Trimming cost V 3 bases and J 5 bases, with 16 bases left between them. CDR1 is LGHDT, CDR2 YNNKEL, per germline (reference sequence). The CDR3 DNA follows: TGTGCCAGCAGCCAGATTGGGGGGGCCGGCGAGACCCAGTACTTC. This encodes CASSQIGGAGETQYF.

The chain links TRBV19 to TRBJ1-5; TRBD1 might be the D (5 bases). Germline values: CDR1 LNHDA, CDR2 SQIVND (reference sequence). CDR3 length equals 15 residues. Deletions cut 4 bases from V and 0 bases from J, with 10 bases between. CDR3 sequence (DNA): TGTGCCAGTAGTAAGCAGGGATATAGCAATCAGCCCCAGCATTTT. Residues: CASSKQGYSNQPQHF.

This clone has only a few counts. The J gene is TRBJ1-6, the V gene TRBV4-3, with no clear D. Germline lookup yields CDR1 LGHNA and CDR2 YSLEER. The germline V and J ends were trimmed by 1 base and 7 bases, with 5 bases remaining between them. The CDR3 length is 13 residues. The chain's CDR3 is CASSQVLNSPLHF. CDR3 DNA sequence: TGCGCCAGCAGCCAAGTCCTCAATTCACCCCTCCACTTT.